Included here is one T cell receptor beta chain sequence, with context. Antigen specificity is unknown. This CDR3 contains 14 residues. From germline, CDR1 is SNHLY and CDR2 FYNNEI. Trimming cost V 4 bases and J 0 bases, with 10 bases left between them. The sample is drawn from a study of T cell repertoires in cytomegalovirus infection. Study in general: Well-studied HLA-B-restricted epitopes and recently identified HLA-C-restricted epitopes of CMV were both used in the study. Public TCR beta signatures provided an indication of both CMV infection and a matching HLA type. General observations from the study: Clonotype analysis showed dominance of the ex vivo response by HLA-C-restricted CMV-specific TCR beta clonotypes. Individuals carrying CMV plus the relevant HLA were identified by cumulative frequency of public TCR beta families.

TCRdb reanalysed the reads using MiXCR and keeps one entry per CDR3 protein. This sample yields around 570,000 distinct CDR3 sequences, of which 40% are seen a single time; roughly 50% belongs to the top ten. This TCR derives from a human donor in good health (CMV status not recorded). Some clones in this sample may be carry-over from other donors' samples. The chain links TRBV2 to TRBJ2-7; D is undetermined. The sequencing here drew on cultured PBMCs, taken from culture after CMV antigen stimulation. The CDR3 is CASSVASSSYEQYF. CDR3 bases: TGTGCCAGCAGTGTAGCCTCGAGCTCCTACGAGCAGTACTTC.